These 2 T cell receptor beta chains were all obtained from the same sample, sequenced in a study of shared clonotypes between healthy human individuals. Generated by immunoSEQ multiplex PCR, the TCRdb table keeps only in-frame clones and is missing some. Of 600,000 to 750,000 clones in the sample, roughly 78% were seen once. Sequences were obtained from memory CD4+ T cells sorted from blood. Documented subset: CD45RA-negative fraction. The receptors stem from a woman under 40 in good health.

The chain combines TRBV7-7 with TRBJ2-5; D is unclear. The CDR3 spans 19 residues. Germline V CDR1 and CDR2: SSHAT, FNYEAQ (reference sequence). Trimming stripped 5 bases from V and 1 base from J, with 26 bases between. CDR3 region: CASSHGSVVGVTGQETQYF. The CDR3 DNA reads TGTGCCAGCAGCCATGGATCGGTTGTCGGAGTCACCGGCCAAGAGACCCAGTACTTC.

The chain has TRBV7-9 and TRBJ1-2; D call uncertain. Trimming left V 1 base short and J 1 base short, with 13 bases between. Germline CDR1 and CDR2: SEHNR and FQNEAQ (reference sequence). CDR3 length equals 16 residues. The CDR3 sequence is CASSLVRQTLNYGYTF. CDR3 coding DNA: TGTGCCAGCAGCTTAGTGAGGCAAACACTTAACTATGGCTACACCTTC.